This T cell receptor beta chain was recovered during a study of chemoradiotherapy in HPV16-positive cancers (dated by TCRdb to the early 2020s). As for the study more broadly: Candidate HPV-specific T-cell clones and common TCR motifs were defined through functional T-cell assays on cells from a couple of HPV16-positive patients. TCR repertoires from more than 70 patients with HPV-related cancers were then used to track the candidate HPV-specific TCRs and motifs. The study asked whether T-cell immunity to the HPV oncoproteins E6 and E7 changes during chemoradiotherapy and whether this immunity affects survival.

Its CDR3 holds 14 amino acids, cysteine through phenylalanine. Solely the CDR3 DNA is kept, with 42 bases framed from the first base. Per the germline V gene, KGHSH is the CDR1 and LQKENI is the CDR2. Study-level results and caveats: The survival association was reported for HPV16-positive patients, and the functional definition of HPV-specific T cells was derived from only a couple of HPV16-positive patients. Expansion of candidate HPV-specific clones and E7-related TCR motifs was observed in the tumor microenvironment during treatment, whereas no such expansion was observed for non-HPV-specific T cells. In HPV16-positive patients, expansion of HPV-responsive T cells during chemoradiotherapy was found to be associated with improved recurrence-free survival.

Repertoires were sampled repeatedly over the course of chemoradiotherapy so that clonal expansion in the tumor microenvironment could be followed. The library relied on the immunoSEQ multiplex PCR assay. TCRdb stores this immuneACCESS table with in-frame sequences only. Part of the clones is absent; in the studies checked, under half of the shortfall reflects unresolved V genes, and no reason is known for the rest. A total of approximately 12,000 clones appear in this sample, around 89% of them only once. The ten largest clones represent roughly 2.6% of the sample. A remark on this clone: Its specific antigen is unknown. One end of the junction does not line up with germline, which may come from a read error.

The V gene is TRBV18 and the J gene is TRBJ2-1; the D call could be TRBD1 or TRBD2, with each sharing 5 bases. Sample acquisition took place from a patient who underwent chemoradiotherapy. The sequence was obtained from a human donor with HPV-associated anogenital cancer. This receptor has the CDR3 CVSSPGQGIDEQFF. The DNA is TGTGTCAGCTCACCGGGGCAGGGTATAGATGAGCAGTTCTTC.